Below are 10 T cell receptor beta chains sequenced from a single sample in a study of T cell repertoires in cytomegalovirus infection. Antigens for these TCRs are unknown. TCRdb re-called the reads through MiXCR, storing one row per CDR3 protein. The sample lists 650,000 to 900,000 distinct CDR3 sequences, roughly 28% occurring once. The starting material was cultured CD8+ T cells from PBMCs, obtained from culture after CMV antigen stimulation. These receptors all come from a human donor in good health (CMV status not recorded). Some clones in this sample may be carry-over from other donors' samples.

This chain links TRBV12-3 or TRBV12-4 with TRBJ2-3, with D hard to call. The CDR3 has 17 residues. Deletions cut 6 bases from V and 0 bases from J, with 19 bases between. CDR3 in DNA: TGTGCCAGCAGGTTTTATCGAGACTCCCGTAGCACAGATACGCAGTATTTT. As protein: CASRFYRDSRSTDTQYF.

V and J are TRBV2 and TRBJ1-1; D remains unclear. CDR3 length: 14 amino acids. Looked up from germline, CDR1 is SNHLY and CDR2 is FYNNEI. The V end was cut by 3 bases, the J end by 0 bases, with 8 bases between. DNA for the CDR3: TGTGCCAGCAGTGATACTGGCCTGAACACTGAAGCTTTCTTT. It is translated as CASSDTGLNTEAFF.

V is TRBV10-2 and J is TRBJ1-2; a possible D gene is TRBD1 (6 bases). The CDR3 extends over 16 amino acids. Per the germline V gene, CDR1 is WSHSY and CDR2 is SAAADI. V lost 5 bases, J lost 8 bases, and 24 bases lay in between. This CDR3 is CASSSSGTQNEEGYTF. As DNA, the CDR3 is TGCGCCAGCAGTTCCTCCGGGACACAGAATGAGGAAGGCTACACCTTC.

This clonotype was observed a handful of times. The V call is TRBV28, the J call TRBJ2-1; tentatively, D is TRBD1 (6 bases). Looked up from germline, CDR1 is MDHEN and CDR2 is SYDVKM. Trimming took 6 bases from V and 10 from J, leaving 16 bases between them. CDR3 length: 13 amino acids. The CDR3 region is CASSPWGLQEQFF. In DNA form, the CDR3 reads TGTGCCAGCAGCCCATGGGGGCTTCAGGAGCAGTTCTTC.

The V call is TRBV10-3, the J call TRBJ1-1, with D hard to call. CDR3 size: 13 residues. CDR1 is ENHRY and CDR2 is SYGVKD in the germline V gene. V was clipped by 7 bases and J by 4 bases, with 13 bases between them. The CDR3 spells CAIMYGEGTEAFF. CDR3 bases: TGTGCCATCATGTACGGCGAGGGCACTGAAGCTTTCTTT.

This clonotype was detected many times. This rearrangement joins TRBV7-9 to TRBJ2-7, with 7 bases fitting TRBD2. Germline V gene sequence: CDR1 SEHNR, CDR2 FQNEAQ (reference sequence). The V gene end was trimmed by 6 bases and the J gene end by 5 bases; junction bases not matched to a gene: 4. This CDR3 has 12 amino acids. CDR3 protein: CASSPTSDEQYF. As DNA, the CDR3 is TGTGCCAGCAGTCCTACTAGCGACGAGCAGTACTTC.

This clonotype has only a few counts. V is TRBV7-6 and J is TRBJ2-5; D unresolved. The CDR3 extends over 14 amino acids. V gave up 5 bases and J gave up 2 bases, with 12 bases separating them. CDR1 SGHVS and CDR2 FNYEAQ come from the germline V gene. In DNA, the CDR3 is TGTGCCAGCAGCCATAGAGGAAAACAAGAGACCCAGTACTTC. The encoded protein is CASSHRGKQETQYF.

Within the sample, this clonotype is medium-sized. The V and J genes are TRBV7-2 and TRBJ1-1, with a weak D call TRBD1 (6 bases). The V end lost 5 bases, the J end lost 2 bases, and 15 bases lay between the germline ends. The V gene's germline CDR1 is SGHTA and CDR2 FQGNSA. This CDR3 is built from 15 residues. The chain's CDR3 is CASSPWTDFNTEAFF. The CDR3 bases are TGTGCCAGCAGCCCCTGGACAGATTTCAACACTGAAGCTTTCTTT.

The chain combines TRBV7-9 with TRBJ2-1; D is undetermined. V shed 8 bases and J shed 7 bases, with 9 bases lying between them. CDR1 and CDR2 from the germline V gene are SEHNR and FQNEAQ (reference sequence). CDR3 length: 11 amino acids. CDR3: CASGSLNEQFF. CDR3 bases: TGTGCCAGCGGCTCCCTAAATGAGCAGTTCTTC.

The chain employs TRBV6-8 and TRBJ1-1, with D perhaps matching TRBD1 (5 bases). Trimming left V 7 bases short and J 3 bases short, with 9 bases between. The CDR3 is made up of 12 amino acids. Germline values: CDR1 MNHGY, CDR2 SAAAGT. The CDR3 nucleotides are TGTGCCAGCAACACAGGCTACACTGAAGCTTTCTTT. Translation gives CASNTGYTEAFF.